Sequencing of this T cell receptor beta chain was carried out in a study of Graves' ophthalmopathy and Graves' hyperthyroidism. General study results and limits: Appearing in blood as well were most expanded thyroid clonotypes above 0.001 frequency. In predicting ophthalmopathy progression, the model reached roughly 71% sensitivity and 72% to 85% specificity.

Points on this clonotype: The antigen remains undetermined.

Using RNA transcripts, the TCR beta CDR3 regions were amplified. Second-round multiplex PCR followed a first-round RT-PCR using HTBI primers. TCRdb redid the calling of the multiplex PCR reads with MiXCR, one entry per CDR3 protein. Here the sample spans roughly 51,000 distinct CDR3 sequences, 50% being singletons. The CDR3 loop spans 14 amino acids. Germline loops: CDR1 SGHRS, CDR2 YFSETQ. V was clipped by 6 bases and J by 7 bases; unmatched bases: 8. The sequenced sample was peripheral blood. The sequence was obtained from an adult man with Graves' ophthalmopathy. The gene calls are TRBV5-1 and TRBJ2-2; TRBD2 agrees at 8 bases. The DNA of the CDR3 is TGCGCCAGCACGTCGAGCGGGAGCATCGGGGAGCTGTTTTTT. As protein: CASTSSGSIGELFF.